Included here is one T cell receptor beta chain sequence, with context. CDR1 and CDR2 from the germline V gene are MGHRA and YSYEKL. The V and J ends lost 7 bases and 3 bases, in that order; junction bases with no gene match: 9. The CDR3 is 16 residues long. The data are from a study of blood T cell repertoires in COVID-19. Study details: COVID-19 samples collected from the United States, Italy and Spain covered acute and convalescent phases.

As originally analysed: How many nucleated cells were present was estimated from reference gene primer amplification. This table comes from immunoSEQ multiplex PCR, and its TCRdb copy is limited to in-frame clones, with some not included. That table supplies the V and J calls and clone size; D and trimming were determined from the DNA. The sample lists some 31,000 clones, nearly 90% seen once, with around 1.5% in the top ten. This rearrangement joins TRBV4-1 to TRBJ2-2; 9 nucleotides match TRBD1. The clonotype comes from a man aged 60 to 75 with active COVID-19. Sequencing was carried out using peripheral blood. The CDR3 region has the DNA TGCGCCAGCATGCCACTATGGACAGGGGACACCGGGGAGCTGTTTTTT. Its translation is CASMPLWTGDTGELFF.